This T cell receptor beta chain was obtained from a study of blood T cells in healthy people across ages. The ends lost 4 bases at V and 0 bases at J; junction bases unmatched: 7. The CDR3 sequence is 18 residues long. CDR1 and CDR2 from the germline V gene are KGHDR and SFDVKD. Primed by a sample-barcoded 5' primer and a J-beta primer mix, a second PCR proceeded for 7 to 11 cycles. Each CDR3 protein gets one entry after TCRdb re-called the 5' RACE reads with MiXCR. Seen here are over a million distinct CDR3 sequences, 45% observed once, and the top ten hold approximately 20%. The sequencing input was blood. This clonotype originated in a woman in her sixties or seventies in good health. V and J are TRBV24-1 and TRBJ2-6, with 8 bases fitting TRBD1. The CDR3 nucleotides are TGTGCCACCAGTGACTATGGACAGGGCAGCTCTGGGGCCAACGTCCTGACTTTC. It specifies CATSDYGQGSSGANVLTF.